The next 13 T cell receptor beta chains were all read from a single sample in a study of shared clonotypes between healthy human individuals. Terminally differentiated effector memory CD45RA+ cells were left out of the naive CD8 fraction, which was CD45RO-negative and positively selected for CCR7. The method was immunoSEQ multiplex PCR; TCRdb's version includes in-frame clones alone and lacks a portion of them. The table includes some 630,000 clones, roughly 95% detected once. The sequencing sample was made of naive CD8+ T cells sorted from blood. The receptor set was obtained from a woman in her twenties or thirties in good health.

The V gene is TRBV13, the J gene TRBJ2-7; TRBD2 matches 8 bases. This CDR3 is 15 amino acids long. Germline-derived CDR1 and CDR2 are PRHDT and FYEKMQ (reference sequence). J lost 1 base, V lost 5 bases, and 7 bases had no gene match. CDR3 in DNA: TGTGCCAGCAGCGAAGGACTAGCCGGATCCTACGAGCAGTACTTC. It encodes CASSEGLAGSYEQYF. The whole variable domain, remainder taken from reference TRBV13 and TRBJ2-7, is AAGVIQSPRHLIKEKRETATLKCYPIPRHDTVYWYQQGPGQDPQFLISFYEKMQSDKGSIPDRFSAQQFSDYHSELNMSSLELGDSALYFCASSEGLAGSYEQYFGPGTRLTVT.

The genes are TRBV4-1 and TRBJ1-1; TRBD1 matches at 7 bases. Germline V gene lookup returns CDR1 MGHRA and CDR2 YSYEKL. The CDR3 has 15 residues. V shed 1 base and J 1 base; nucleotides not matched to a gene: 3. Here the CDR3 reads CASSQGGTANTEAFF. The CDR3 bases are TGCGCCAGCAGCCAAGGAGGGACAGCGAACACTGAAGCTTTCTTT.

This rearrangement joins TRBV5-6 to TRBJ2-7, with a weak D call TRBD2 (6 bases). This CDR3 has 14 amino acids. Germline assignment: CDR1 SGHDT and CDR2 YYEEEE. V lost 4 bases and J lost 3, with 14 bases in between. The CDR3 DNA reads as TGTGCCAGCAGCACCGGGGGATTTCGCTACGAGCAGTACTTC. Protein: CASSTGGFRYEQYF. Looking up the rest from reference TRBV5-6 and TRBJ2-7 gives the full variable domain: DAGVTQSPTHLIKTRGQQVTLRCSPKSGHDTVSWYQQALGQGPQFIFQYYEEEERQRGNFPDRFSGHQFPNYSSELNVNALLLGDSALYLCASSTGGFRYEQYFGPGTRLTVT.

This chain joins TRBV11-2 and TRBJ2-5; 8 nucleotides line up with TRBD1. The CDR3 is 15 residues long. The germline V gene encodes CDR1 SGHAT and CDR2 FQNNGV. V lost 5 bases, J lost 1 base, and 6 bases stayed unmatched. The CDR3 protein is CASSPRQGTQETQYF. The CDR3, as DNA: TGTGCCAGCAGCCCACGACAGGGGACCCAAGAGACCCAGTACTTC.

The genes are TRBV7-8 and TRBJ2-1; TRBD2 agrees at 9 bases. This CDR3 is 16 amino acids long. With 1 base clipped from V and 5 bases from J, the junction kept 6 bases outside the gene matches. Germline CDR1 is SGHVS and CDR2 is FQNEAQ. The CDR3 here is CASSLVLAGGDNEQFF. CDR3 coding DNA: TGTGCCAGCAGCTTAGTCTTGGCGGGAGGGGACAATGAGCAGTTCTTC.

This chain links TRBV5-1 with TRBJ2-7; 11 bases are a match to TRBD1. J was trimmed by 6 bases and V by 1 base; bases with no gene match: 6. This CDR3 is 15 amino acids long. CDR1 and CDR2 (germline): SGHRS, YFSETQ. CDR3 DNA: TGCGCCAGCAGCTTGAAAGGACAGGGGGCCGTCGAGCAGTACTTC. Residues: CASSLKGQGAVEQYF.

This chain uses TRBV5-1 with TRBJ2-7; no definite D call. Germline V gene sequence: CDR1 SGHRS, CDR2 YFSETQ. The CDR3 has 13 residues. V lost 5 bases to trimming and J lost 3 bases, with 12 bases between them. The CDR3 region is CASRISDIYEQYF. CDR3 DNA sequence: TGCGCCAGCAGGATTTCAGACATCTACGAGCAGTACTTC. Together with reference TRBV5-1 and TRBJ2-7, the CDR3 gives the full variable domain: KAGVTQTPRYLIKTRGQQVTLSCSPISGHRSVSWYQQTPGQGLQFLFEYFSETQRNKGNFPGRFSGRQFSNSRSEMNVSTLELGDSALYLCASRISDIYEQYFGPGTRLTVT.

The rearrangement joins TRBV19 to TRBJ1-4, with 7 bases lining up with TRBD1. The CDR3 spans 15 residues. Germline values: CDR1 LNHDA, CDR2 SQIVND (reference sequence). V shed 3 bases, J shed 7 bases, and the junction held 8 bases outside the gene matches. CDR3 sequence (DNA): TGTGCCAGTAGTATTTTAGGGGGCATTGGTGAAAAACTGTTTTTT. Amino acid sequence: CASSILGGIGEKLFF.

This chain connects TRBV2 to TRBJ2-7; D possibly matches TRBD1 or TRBD2 (5 bases each). Looked up from germline, CDR1 is SNHLY and CDR2 is FYNNEI. The CDR3 is 13 residues long. Trimming removed 8 bases at V and 0 bases at J, with 11 bases between. CDR3 sequence (DNA): TGTGCCAGCGCCCTGGGGACCTCCTACGAGCAGTACTTC. This sequence encodes CASALGTSYEQYF.

The chain employs TRBV5-1 and TRBJ1-5; a weak D match, TRBD1 (6 bases). This CDR3 region has 15 residues. Germline V lookup: CDR1 SGHRS, CDR2 YFSETQ. V was clipped by 2 bases and J by 8 bases, with 17 bases between them. DNA of the CDR3: TGCGCCAGCAGCTTTAGTGGGGGCCCCCCGGAGCCCCAGCATTTT. Its protein product is CASSFSGGPPEPQHF.

This chain uses TRBV4-2 with TRBJ1-5; no firm D call. CDR1 is LGHNA and CDR2 is YNFKEQ in the germline V gene. Trimming took off 0 bases at V and 5 bases at J, with 14 bases between the two ends. There are 16 residues in the CDR3. The CDR3 spells CASSQEVGNLDQPQHF. CDR3 in DNA: TGTGCCAGCAGCCAAGAGGTCGGGAATCTCGATCAGCCCCAGCATTTT.

The V gene is TRBV15, the J gene TRBJ2-5; D not certain. V was cut by 1 base and J by 3 bases, with 9 bases left in between. The CDR3 totals 14 residues. The germline CDR1 and CDR2 sequences are LNHNV and YYDKDF (reference sequence). The CDR3 reads CATSRVDPEETQYF. The CDR3 nucleotides are TGTGCCACCAGCAGAGTTGATCCGGAAGAGACCCAGTACTTC.

This chain uses TRBV19 with TRBJ2-2; a possible D gene is TRBD1 (5 bases). Germline V lookup: CDR1 LNHDA, CDR2 SQIVND (reference sequence). V dropped 3 bases and J dropped 6 bases, with 11 bases sitting between them. This CDR3 comprises 14 residues. The CDR3 spells CASSMQGIPGELFF. The CDR3 DNA follows: TGTGCCAGTAGTATGCAGGGAATCCCCGGGGAGCTGTTTTTT. Together with reference TRBV19 and TRBJ2-2, the CDR3 gives the full variable domain: DGGITQSPKYLFRKEGQNVTLSCEQNLNHDAMYWYRQDPGQGLRLIYYSQIVNDFQKGDIAEGYSVSREKKESFPLTVTSAQKNPTAFYLCASSMQGIPGELFFGEGSRLTVL.